Listed below are T cell receptor beta chains from one sample, sequenced in a study of T cells after posttransplantation cyclophosphamide. TCRdb's copy holds only in-frame clones and misses some; the assay was immunoSEQ multiplex PCR. This table holds around 6,900 clones, 95% to 98% found once. The source material was naive CD8+ T cells sorted from PBMCs. These receptors came from a woman in her 30s in good health and a related stem cell transplant donor. Each CDR3 is given with its conserved first and last residue. D genes are given only for firm matches. Clone size is given for some rows only: seen once, a few or many times, or a class if the clone is expanded.

clone size	V gene	J gene	D gene	CDR3 DNA	CDR3 protein
NA	TRBV13	TRBJ2-7	TRBD2	TGTGCCAGCAGCTTAGGGGGGGGGACTGCGTGGGACGAGCAGTACTTC	CASSLGGGTAWDEQYF
NA	TRBV13	TRBJ2-1	TRBD2	TGTGCCAGCACTTCCGGGGGGGTTTCCTACAATGAGCAGTTCTTC	CASTSGGVSYNEQFF
NA	TRBV13	TRBJ1-4	TRBD1	TGTGCCAGCAGCTTAGCGGGCAGGGGGCTCACTAATGAAAAACTGTTTTTT	CASSLAGRGLTNEKLFF
NA	TRBV27	TRBJ2-5	TRBD2	TGTGCCAGCAGGCTAGCGGGGGGGCAGGAGACCCAGTACTTC	CASRLAGGQETQYF
NA	TRBV7-9	TRBJ2-2	NA	TGTGCCAGCAGCTTACTCGGGAGCACCGGGGAGCTGTTTTTT	CASSLLGSTGELFF
NA	TRBV5-1	TRBJ1-1	NA	TGCGCCAGCAGCTTGGGGCCAGGTAAAGCTGAAGCTTTCTTT	CASSLGPGKAEAFF
NA	TRBV5-6	TRBJ2-7	NA	TGTGCCAGCCGGGGGAGTGGGAGCTACGAGCAGTACTTC	CASRGSGSYEQYF
NA	TRBV4-1	TRBJ1-2	TRBD1	TGCGCCAGCAGCCAACCGACAGGGGAGCCCTATGGCTACACCTTC	CASSQPTGEPYGYTF
once	TRBV30	TRBJ2-1	NA	TGTGCCTGGAGTGGTCAAGGGGGAGATGAGCAGTTCTTC	CAWSGQGGDEQFF
NA	TRBV27	TRBJ2-5	TRBD2	TGTGCCAGCAGTTTCGCGGGGGGATTACTCACCCCGTACTTC	CASSFAGGLLTPYF
NA	TRBV7-9	TRBJ1-3	TRBD1	TGTGCCACCCCGGACAGGGTGGCTGGAAACACCATATATTTT	CATPDRVAGNTIYF
once	TRBV7-2	TRBJ1-5	TRBD1	TGTGCCAGCAGTTTGGGACAGATGGGTCAGCCCCAGCATTTT	CASSLGQMGQPQHF
NA	TRBV4-3	TRBJ1-6	NA	TGCGCCAGCAGCCAAGATCAAGGCAGGGAATCGCCCCTCCACTTT	CASSQDQGRESPLHF
NA	TRBV10-3	TRBJ1-5	NA	TGTGCCATCAGTGAGCAGTTCAATCAGCCCCAGCATTTT	CAISEQFNQPQHF
NA	TRBV13	TRBJ2-7	TRBD1	TGTGCCAGCAGCGGGGGGGGACAGGGCTCCTACGAGCAGTACTTC	CASSGGGQGSYEQYF
once	TRBV6-6	TRBJ1-2	NA	TGTGCCAGCAGCCTTAATGAGGGAGAGGGCTACACCTTC	CASSLNEGEGYTF
NA	TRBV4-2	TRBJ1-2	NA	TGTGCCAGCAGCCAAGATCCATCCGAGAACTATGGCTACACCTTC	CASSQDPSENYGYTF
NA	TRBV6-5	TRBJ2-1	TRBD2	TGTGCCAGCAGTTCCGGACTAGCGGGCAGCAATGAGCAGTTCTTC	CASSSGLAGSNEQFF
NA	TRBV7-9	TRBJ1-1	TRBD1	TGTGCCAGCAGCGTAGCCCCGGACAGGGTGAACACTGAAGCTTTCTTT	CASSVAPDRVNTEAFF
NA	TRBV27	TRBJ2-7	TRBD2	TGTGCCAGCAGTCCTGGACTAGTCTACGAGCAGTACTTC	CASSPGLVYEQYF
NA	TRBV21-1	TRBJ1-1	NA	TGTGCCAGCAGGCGACAGGGGGCAGGAACTGAAGCTTTCTTT	CASRRQGAGTEAFF
NA	TRBV7-8	TRBJ2-3	TRBD1	TGTGCCAGCAGCTTAGGACAGGGGGCTCGCACAGATACGCAGTATTTT	CASSLGQGARTDTQYF
NA	TRBV7-9	TRBJ1-2	NA	TGTGCCAGCAGCCCGGGGAGTAGTGGCTACACCTTC	CASSPGSSGYTF
NA	TRBV4-3	TRBJ2-1	NA	TGCGCCAGCAGCCAAGATCGAGGTGAGGGTTCGGATGAGCAGTTCTTC	CASSQDRGEGSDEQFF
NA	TRBV27	TRBJ1-6	NA	TGTGCCAGCAGTTTAGGCTCACCGGGGTATAATTCACCCCTCCACTTT	CASSLGSPGYNSPLHF
NA	TRBV7-8	TRBJ1-4	NA	TGTGCCAGCAGCCCGAGAAGGACACTTCGATTTATTAATGAAAAACTGTTTTTT	CASSPRRTLRFINEKLFF
NA	TRBV5-5	TRBJ2-7	NA	TGTGCCAGCAGCTATGGGACTGCCTACGAGCAGTACTTC	CASSYGTAYEQYF
NA	TRBV13	TRBJ2-4	TRBD2	TGTGCCAGCAGCGGGACTAGCGGGGCTTCGGGAAACATTCAGTACTTC	CASSGTSGASGNIQYF